There are a few counts of the clone carrying this TCR beta chain. Antigen specificity is unknown. This sample is drawn from a study of post-analysis software for immune sequencing data. Overall study: Disease trajectories encompassed relapsing-remitting, secondary progressive and progressive-relapsing multiple sclerosis.

Findings and caveats of the study: Roughly five TRBV segments were more frequent in patients than controls; TRBV5-6, TRBV5-1 and TRBV20-1 belonged to this group. Among multiple sclerosis patients, normalized Chao1 diversity was significantly below that of controls.

The CDR3 is 15 amino acids. In germline, CDR1 is MDHEN, CDR2 SYDVKM. V was pared by 7 bases and J by 7 bases, with 23 bases between. TCR beta cDNA libraries had unique molecular identifiers. Once roughly 0.85 to 11 million T cells were used, about 490,000 cDNA molecules resulted. TCRdb called the PCR reads again in MiXCR, with one record for every CDR3 protein. The table shows roughly 160,000 distinct CDR3 sequences, with around 34% occurring only once. This TCR came from a girl aged 10-17 years with multiple sclerosis. J is TRBJ2-7 and V is TRBV28; a possible D gene is TRBD2 (5 bases). Specimen: blood, collected after autologous hematopoietic stem cell transplantation. This chain's CDR3 is CASNHRGSRAGEQYF. The CDR3, as DNA: TGTGCCAGCAACCACCGCGGCAGTCGGGCGGGTGAGCAGTACTTC.